This TCR beta chain was captured by sequencing in a study of Ad26.COV2.S vaccination and SARS-CoV-2 variants (dated by TCRdb to about 2021). The study in broad terms: Donors in the vaccine arm were drawn from COV1001, a multicentre, randomized, double-blind, placebo-controlled phase I-IIa trial testing Ad26.COV2.S in healthy adults. Ad26.COV2.S was administered intramuscularly at 5 x 10^10 or 1 x 10^11 viral particles, either as a single shot or as two shots given 56 days apart. TCRbeta repertoire sequencing served as the tool for gauging how specific and how broad the SARS-CoV-2-reactive T cell receptors were following Ad26.COV2.S vaccination. A total of 32 samples were included in the TCR-sequenced set, comprising some 20 Ad26.COV2.S vaccine recipients, 5 placebo recipients and 8 SARS-CoV-2 convalescent individuals. Trial participants were randomized into five groups of five: low-dose or high-dose Ad26.COV2.S given once or twice, or placebo on both occasions. Blinding of investigators to trial group allocation was maintained during experiments and outcome assessment. The research as a whole found: The authors noted that the TCR breadth and depth analyses may have underestimated total T cell responses. The study was not powered for comparison of responses between vaccine doses or regimens. After vaccination, substantial breadth of spike-specific CD8+ and CD4+ T cell responses was reported. Compared with placebo recipients, Ad26.COV2.S recipients showed higher spike-specific TCR breadth (P = 0.0014). Comparable non-spike TCR breadth was observed between vaccine and placebo recipients, consistent with only spike being contained in the vaccine.

A note on this clone: Its antigen is not yet known. Base qualities are not at hand, and no much larger clone is one base apart.

The immunoSEQ Assay was the method used to sequence TCRbeta CDR3 regions. After extraction, genomic DNA underwent amplification by bias-controlled multiplex PCR, followed by high-throughput sequencing. For the original study's pipeline: To quantify the absolute abundance of each unique TCRbeta CDR3 region, sequences were collapsed and filtered. T cell fraction was estimated by normalizing TCRbeta template counts to usable DNA, with usable DNA measured through amplification of reference genes found in all nucleated cells. Repertoire TCRs were annotated as SARS-CoV-2-specific when V gene, CDR3 amino acid sequence and J gene were exactly matched to a known reactive TCR set. The reference SARS-CoV-2 TCR set came from MIRA and was filtered for enrichment in COVID-19-positive ImmuneCODE repertoires, removing public or cross-reactive TCRs. Using the MIRA antigens, annotated TCRs were further analysed by specific ORF or by position within an ORF. Breadth was defined as the number of annotated unique rearrangements divided by the total number of unique productive rearrangements, and depth was defined as the summed frequency of the annotated unique rearrangements. TCR breadth was compared between groups using two-sided Wilcoxon rank-sum tests. TCRdb carries this immuneACCESS record with in-frame sequences only. Its versions omit some clonotypes, under half of them owing to an unresolved V gene in the studies checked, with the rest unexplained. That table gives V, J and clone size, and the DNA gave D and trimming. The sample table shows roughly 330,000 clones, and roughly 90% are seen once. The ten largest clones capture approximately 5% of the sample.

The CDR3 numbers 15 residues from cysteine through phenylalanine. Only CDR3 DNA remains: 45 bases, in frame from the first base. CDR1 and CDR2 (MNHNS, SASEGT) derive from the germline V gene. The junction shows trimming of 1 base on V and 5 bases on J, and the gene matches do not reach 4 bases of it. The sample's treatment or condition label is to be understood as: about 20 received Ad26.COV2.S at low or high dose, single or two shots; several received placebo; per-sample allocation not given. For vaccine and placebo recipients, the sequenced repertoires came from samples collected on day 63 after the first injection. In Cohort 1b, about 25 adults aged 18-55 years were enrolled at a single site in Boston, USA, between 29 July and 7 August 2020. As a vaccine, Ad26.COV2.S was a replication-incompetent adenovirus type 26 vector that expressed a prefusion-stabilized SARS-CoV-2 spike protein derived from the original Wuhan strain.

Sample: peripheral blood, taken in a trial of Ad26.COV2.S vaccine versus placebo. The source is a person aged 18-60 years who received the Ad26.COV2.S COVID-19 vaccine or a placebo. The sequence is built from TRBV6-1 and TRBJ2-2; 7 junctional bases match TRBD2. The CDR3 corresponds to CASSEDTAGTGELFF. The bases are TGTGCCAGCAGTGAAGATACAGCGGGAACCGGGGAGCTGTTTTTT.